In this sample, the clone carrying this T cell receptor (beta chain) turned up once. Its antigen is not identified. Germline V lookup: CDR1 SGHTS, CDR2 YDEGEE. The CDR3 length is 15 residues. V lost 1 base, J lost 4 bases, and 6 bases stayed unmatched. This sample was taken from a study of cytomegalovirus exposure and HLA in healthy donors. Study findings and constraints: In vitro testing confirmed three CMV-associated chains as specific for CMV antigens. TCR sequences were mostly rare, though some public TCRs occurred in many donors.

The repertoire was sequenced with immunoSEQ multiplex PCR; TCRdb's copy has only in-frame clones and lacks some. The sample yields 55,000 to 75,000 clones, around 93% seen once. Donors were drawn from the approximately 130-subject validation cohort, separate from the roughly 610-subject first cohort. Input material: PBMCs. V is TRBV5-8 and J is TRBJ1-1, with 8 bases that match TRBD1. The sequence was obtained from a man aged 18 to 30 in good health and CMV-seropositive. Written as DNA, the CDR3 is TGTGCCAGCAGCTTGAAAGGCAGGGGGCCCACTGAAGCTTTCTTT. It encodes CASSLKGRGPTEAFF. Full variable domain (remainder filled in from reference TRBV5-8 and TRBJ1-1): EAGVTQSPTHLIKTRGQQATLRCSPISGHTSVYWYQQALGLGLQFLLWYDEGEERNRGNFPPRFSGRQFPNYSSELNVNALELEDSALYLCASSLKGRGPTEAFFGQGTRLTVV.